This TCR beta chain derives from a study of cytomegalovirus exposure and HLA in healthy donors. CDR1 is SNHLY, CDR2 FYNNEI, per germline. The CDR3 consists of 17 residues. After removal of 6 bases from V and 4 bases from J, the junction contained 12 bases not matched to a gene. PCR was performed using 60 Vbeta and 13 Jbeta primers. Produced via immunoSEQ multiplex PCR; TCRdb's table is partial and in-frame only. The profile shows some 200,000 clones, roughly 80% of them singletons. Sequenced: PBMCs. The origin of this receptor is a female donor in good health and CMV-seronegative. This chain joins TRBV2 and TRBJ2-1, with 10 bases aligning to TRBD2. The CDR3, as DNA: TGTGCCAGCAGGGCTAGCGGGAGAGGGGAAAGGTACAATGAGCAGTTCTTC. This gives the protein CASRASGRGERYNEQFF. The variable domain in full, completed from reference TRBV2 and TRBJ2-1, reads EPEVTQTPSHQVTQMGQEVILRCVPISNHLYFYWYRQILGQKVEFLVSFYNNEISEKSEIFDDQFSVERPDGSNFTLKIRSTKLEDSAMYFCASRASGRGERYNEQFFGPGTRLTVL.